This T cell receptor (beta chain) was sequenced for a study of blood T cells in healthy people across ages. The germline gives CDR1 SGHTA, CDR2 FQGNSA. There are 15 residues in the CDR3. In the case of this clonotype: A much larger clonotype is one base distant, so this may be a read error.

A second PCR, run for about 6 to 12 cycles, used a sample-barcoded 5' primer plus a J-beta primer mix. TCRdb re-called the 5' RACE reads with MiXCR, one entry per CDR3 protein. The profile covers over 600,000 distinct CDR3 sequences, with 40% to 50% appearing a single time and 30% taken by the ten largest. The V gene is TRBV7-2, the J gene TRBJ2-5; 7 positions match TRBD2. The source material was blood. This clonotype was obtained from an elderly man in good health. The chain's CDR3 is CVSNPVVAGAETQYF. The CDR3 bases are TGTGTCAGCAACCCCGTGGTAGCGGGTGCGGAGACCCAGTACTTC.